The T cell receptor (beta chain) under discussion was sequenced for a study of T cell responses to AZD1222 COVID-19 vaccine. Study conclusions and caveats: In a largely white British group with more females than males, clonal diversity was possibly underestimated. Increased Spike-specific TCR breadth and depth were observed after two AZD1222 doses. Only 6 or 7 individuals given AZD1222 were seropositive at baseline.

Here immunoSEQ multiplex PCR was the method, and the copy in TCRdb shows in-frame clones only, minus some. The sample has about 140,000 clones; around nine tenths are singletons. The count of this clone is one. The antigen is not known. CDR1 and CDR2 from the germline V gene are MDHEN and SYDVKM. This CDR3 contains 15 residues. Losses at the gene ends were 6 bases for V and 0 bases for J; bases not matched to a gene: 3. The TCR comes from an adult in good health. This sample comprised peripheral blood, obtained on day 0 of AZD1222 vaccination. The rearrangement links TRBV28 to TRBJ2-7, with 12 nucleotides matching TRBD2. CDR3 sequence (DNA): TGTGCCAGCAGATTGACTAGCGGGAGCTCCTACGAGCAGTACTTC. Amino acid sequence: CASRLTSGSSYEQYF.